The clone carrying this T cell receptor beta chain was observed a handful of times. Its antigen is not known. The data originate from a study of response to subunit inactivated influenza vaccine. TCRdb independently ran MiXCR on the RT-PCR reads; one entry per CDR3 protein. The sample shows some 300,000 distinct CDR3 sequences, around 22% of them seen only once. Germline loops: CDR1 LNHNV, CDR2 YYDKDF (reference sequence). This CDR3 has 15 amino acids. The J segment lost 5 bases and the V segment lost 2 bases, leaving 6 bases of the junction unmatched. Study outcomes and limitations: Few additional T cells are recruited per seasonal influenza vaccination, authors suggested.

The sequenced sample was PBMCs from blood, obtained less than 22 months after vaccination. The receptor's source is a man between 50 and 69 years old who received an inactivated influenza vaccine. This sequence joins TRBV15 and TRBJ1-2; 9 bases fit TRBD1. This CDR3 reads CATSRPGQGGYGYTF. The CDR3 DNA reads TGTGCCACCAGCAGACCGGGACAGGGCGGGTATGGCTACACCTTC.